This TCR beta chain was recorded in a study of Ad26.COV2.S vaccination and SARS-CoV-2 variants. Turning to the study itself: Within the COV1001 Ad26.COV2.S trial arm, the donor was enrolled. Intramuscularly, Ad26.COV2.S was given either once or twice, 56 days apart. Findings and caveats of the study: For non-spike TCRs, breadth in vaccine recipients resembled that in placebo recipients.

Treatment here: some 20 received Ad26.COV2.S at low or high dose, single or two shots; about 5 received placebo; per-sample allocation not given. Collection of the samples took place on day 63 after the first injection of vaccine or placebo. This Boston cohort included adults aged 18-55 years. TCRdb's table, derived via immunoSEQ multiplex PCR, lists solely in-frame clones and lacks some. This sample has about 350,000 clones, with approximately 84% found just once. The table lists this clone with many counts. Its antigen is undetermined. At the DNA level, this CDR3 is encoded by other sequences in the same sample as well. CDR1 MDHEN and CDR2 SYDVKM come from the germline V gene. The CDR3 totals 12 residues. After removal of 5 bases from V and 5 bases from J, the junction contained 2 bases not matched to a gene.

The TCR comes from a person aged 18-65 years who received the Ad26.COV2.S COVID-19 vaccine or a placebo. The sample consisted of peripheral blood, taken in a trial of Ad26.COV2.S vaccine versus placebo. The rearrangement links TRBV28 to TRBJ1-2, with TRBD1 matching over 7 bases. CDR3 protein: CASSPTGYGYTF. The CDR3, as DNA: TGTGCCAGCAGTCCGACAGGGTATGGCTACACCTTC.